Below are 30 T cell receptor beta chains sequenced from a single sample in a study of blood T cell repertoires in COVID-19. Measured with immunoSEQ multiplex PCR; TCRdb has only the in-frame clones, and not every one. Among 100,000 to 150,000 clones listed, more than 85% were seen once. Specimen: peripheral blood. Every receptor here comes from a man in his fifties or sixties with COVID-19, enrolled during active disease.

The V call is TRBV13, the J call TRBJ1-1; D is unresolved. The CDR3 sequence is 16 residues long. Germline V gene data show CDR1 as PRHDT and CDR2 as FYEKMQ (reference sequence). V was shortened by 1 base and J by 0 bases, with 12 bases between the two germline ends. The CDR3 loop reads CASSLEAGMMNTEAFF. As DNA, the CDR3 is TGTGCCAGCAGCTTAGAGGCCGGGATGATGAACACTGAAGCTTTCTTT.

The chain joins TRBV5-1 to TRBJ1-4, with D perhaps matching TRBD1 (6 bases). The V gene's germline CDR1 is SGHRS and CDR2 YFSETQ. Trimming shortened V by 0 bases and J by 6 bases, and 15 bases separated the two germline ends. The CDR3 is made up of 16 amino acids. The CDR3: CASSLAGRGRDEKLFF. CDR3 DNA sequence: TGCGCCAGCAGCTTGGCCGGCAGGGGTAGAGATGAAAAACTGTTTTTT.

This chain links TRBV9 with TRBJ2-5, with 8 bases that match TRBD1. CDR3 size: 15 residues. The trim removed 3 bases at V and 5 bases at J, leaving 9 bases unmatched. Per germline, CDR1 SGDLS and CDR2 YYNGEE. CDR3 protein: CASSAGQGGSETQYF. The CDR3 coding sequence is TGTGCCAGCAGCGCAGGACAGGGAGGCAGCGAGACCCAGTACTTC. The full variable domain, completed using reference TRBV9 and TRBJ2-5, is DSGVTQTPKHLITATGQRVTLRCSPRSGDLSVYWYQQSLDQGLQFLIQYYNGEERAKGNILERFSAQQFPDLHSELNLSSLELGDSALYFCASSAGQGGSETQYFGPGTRLLVL.

J is TRBJ2-3 and V is TRBV2, with 10 bases lining up with TRBD1. V lost 8 bases to trimming and J lost 5 bases; unmatched junction nucleotides: 4. This CDR3 contains 13 residues. Germline assignment: CDR1 SNHLY and CDR2 FYNNEI. CDR3 in amino acids: CASGQGVKDTQYF. In DNA form, the CDR3 reads TGTGCCAGCGGACAGGGGGTCAAAGATACGCAGTATTTT.

V usage is TRBV14 and J usage is TRBJ2-2; TRBD1 matches at 8 bases. Trimming cost V 4 bases and J 5 bases; bases outside gene matches: 3. The germline V gene encodes CDR1 SGHDN and CDR2 FVKESK. The CDR3 contains 14 residues. The CDR3 nucleotides are TGTGCCAGCAGCCGAGACAGGGGAACCGGGGAGCTGTTTTTT. Protein: CASSRDRGTGELFF.

The chain links TRBV20-1 to TRBJ2-7, with D unclear. The CDR3 is 10 amino acids. Germline V lookup: CDR1 DFQATT, CDR2 SNEGSKA (reference sequence). V was shortened by 1 base and J by 8 bases, with 6 bases between the two germline ends. CDR3 residues: CSARGAQQYF. DNA of the CDR3: TGCAGTGCTAGAGGGGCACAGCAGTACTTC.

V is TRBV19 and J is TRBJ2-4; D not resolved. The CDR3 runs to 17 residues. Germline CDR1 is LNHDA and CDR2 is SQIVND (reference sequence). Between the trimmed V and J ends, which lost 4 bases and 0 bases, there was a span of 16 bases. The CDR3: CASSTLIGGIAKNIQYF. For the CDR3, the DNA is TGTGCCAGTAGTACCCTGATCGGCGGTATAGCCAAAAACATTCAGTACTTC.

J is TRBJ2-3 and V is TRBV6-5; TRBD1 aligns across 7 bases. V gave up 7 bases and J gave up 6 bases; unmatched junction bases: 10. The CDR3 length is 14 residues. Germline CDR1 reads MNHEY; CDR2 reads SVGAGI. The CDR3 nucleotides are TGTGCCAGCACTCGGGACAGACCGCAGGATACGCAGTATTTT. Its translation is CASTRDRPQDTQYF.

The V call is TRBV15, the J call TRBJ1-5, with unresolved D. Between the trimmed V and J ends, which lost 0 bases and 5 bases, there was a span of 11 bases. Germline-derived CDR1 and CDR2 are LNHNV and YYDKDF (reference sequence). The CDR3 runs 15 residues. CDR3: CATSRDHSRDQPQHF. CDR3 coding DNA: TGTGCCACCAGCAGAGATCACAGTCGCGATCAGCCCCAGCATTTT.

The gene calls are TRBV14 and TRBJ2-7; TRBD1 matches 7 bases. V shed 1 base and J 8 bases; nucleotides not matched to a gene: 11. Per germline, CDR1 SGHDN and CDR2 FVKESK. The CDR3 runs to 15 residues. The CDR3 spells CASSQVVTGILKQYF. Here the CDR3 DNA reads TGTGCCAGCAGCCAAGTGGTGACAGGGATTCTGAAGCAGTACTTC.

The rearrangement joins TRBV5-6 to TRBJ1-2; 8 nucleotides align to TRBD1. In germline, CDR1 is SGHDT, CDR2 YYEEEE. The ends lost 4 bases at V and 2 bases at J; junction bases unmatched: 10. This CDR3 is built from 16 residues. The CDR3 DNA reads TGTGCCAGCAGCGATGCCGGACAGGGAAGGAACTATGGCTACACCTTC. Protein sequence: CASSDAGQGRNYGYTF.

This clone was counted a single time. The V gene is TRBV4-2, the J gene TRBJ1-2; 7 nucleotides match TRBD1. V lost 3 bases, J lost 4 bases, and 11 bases stayed unmatched. The CDR3 has 16 amino acids. Germline V gene lookup returns CDR1 LGHNA and CDR2 YNFKEQ. This CDR3 is CASSHGASGTAYGYTF. In nucleotides, the CDR3 is TGTGCCAGCAGCCACGGCGCTTCAGGGACAGCCTATGGCTACACCTTC.

The chain uses TRBV5-1 and TRBJ2-2; weak D call: TRBD1 (6 bases). This CDR3 comprises 15 residues. The ends were cut back, 4 bases at V and 1 base at J, with 11 bases in the middle. The germline gives CDR1 SGHRS, CDR2 YFSETQ. The CDR3 bases are TGCGCCAGCAGCAGGGGACAACTGAACACCGGGGAGCTGTTTTTT. Translation gives CASSRGQLNTGELFF.

The chain links TRBV5-1 to TRBJ1-2; D ambiguous. V gave up 7 bases and J gave up 8 bases, with 18 bases separating them. In germline, CDR1 is SGHRS, CDR2 YFSETQ. The CDR3 totals 13 residues. Written as DNA, the CDR3 is TGCGCCAGCGGAGAACCGGGAGCCCAGGGCTACACCTTC. Its translation: CASGEPGAQGYTF.

The chain couples TRBV29-1 to TRBJ2-2, with 8 nucleotides matching TRBD1. The CDR3 is made up of 13 amino acids. V dropped 7 bases and J dropped 3; count of bases not matched to a gene: 4. Germline CDR1 reads SQVTM; CDR2 reads ANQGSEA. CDR3 bases: TGCAGCGCAGGGGGCTGGGACACCGGGGAGCTGTTTTTT. Protein product: CSAGGWDTGELFF.

The chain recombines TRBV19 with TRBJ2-1; D might be TRBD1 (5 bases). This CDR3 has 10 amino acids. The V and J ends lost 9 bases and 6 bases respectively, with 6 bases between them. CDR1 is LNHDA and CDR2 is SQIVND in the germline V gene (reference sequence). CDR3: CASRANEQFF. As DNA, the CDR3 is TGTGCCAGCAGGGCCAATGAGCAGTTCTTC.

The V gene is TRBV3-1 (or the pseudogene TRBV3-2), the J gene TRBJ1-2; possible D gene TRBD1, 6 bases. This CDR3 is 12 amino acids long. In germline, CDR1 is LGHDT, CDR2 YNNKEL (reference sequence). Trimming took off 7 bases at V and 7 bases at J, with 13 bases between the two ends. CDR3 loop: CASNIGGFGYTF. DNA of the CDR3: TGTGCCAGCAATATAGGGGGTTTTGGCTACACCTTC.

The chain is built from TRBV30 and TRBJ1-1, with 9 positions matching TRBD1. Germline V gene data show CDR1 as GTSNPN and CDR2 as SVGIG (reference sequence). Germline trimming cut 4 bases from V and 6 bases from J; bases unmatched to any gene: 9. This CDR3 spans 14 amino acids. The CDR3 is CAWILDRGFPEAFF. The DNA for the CDR3 is TGTGCCTGGATCCTAGACAGGGGGTTCCCTGAAGCTTTCTTT.

V usage is TRBV5-4 and J usage is TRBJ2-3, with no clear D. The CDR3 runs 14 residues. With 5 bases removed from V and 2 bases from J, the gap between germline ends came to 12 bases. CDR1 is SGHNT, CDR2 YYREEE, per germline (reference sequence). The DNA of the CDR3 is TGTGCCAGCAGTTTTGCCCTACTCACAGATACGCAGTATTTT. Protein: CASSFALLTDTQYF.

This sequence joins TRBV10-3 and TRBJ2-5; 7 bases line up with TRBD2. The CDR3 is 16 residues long. Germline loops: CDR1 ENHRY, CDR2 SYGVKD. Germline trimming cut 2 bases from V and 5 bases from J; bases unmatched to any gene: 11. The CDR3 here is CAISEAAGDLDETQYF. The CDR3 DNA is TGTGCCATCAGTGAGGCGGCGGGGGACCTAGACGAGACCCAGTACTTC.

The chain has TRBV14 and TRBJ1-3; D call uncertain. The CDR3 is 14 residues long. The V end was cut by 1 base, the J end by 3 bases, with 7 bases between. The germline V gene encodes CDR1 SGHDN and CDR2 FVKESK. In DNA, the CDR3 is TGTGCCAGCAGCCAAGTCGCGGTTGGAAACACCATATATTTT. Its translation is CASSQVAVGNTIYF.

This clone was seen only once. This sequence joins TRBV6-4 and TRBJ2-7; D is ambiguous. V was cut by 3 bases and J by 6 bases, with 15 bases left in between. The CDR3 is 14 amino acids. Germline-derived CDR1 and CDR2 are MRHNA and SNTAGT. This CDR3 is CASSEWFGYGEQYF. The CDR3 nucleotides read TGTGCCAGCAGTGAATGGTTCGGGTATGGCGAGCAGTACTTC.

The chain links TRBV5-1 to TRBJ2-3; TRBD1 aligns across 9 bases. CDR1 is SGHRS and CDR2 is YFSETQ in the germline V gene. The CDR3 is 16 amino acids. The J segment lost 6 bases and the V segment lost 3 bases, leaving 11 bases of the junction unmatched. CDR3 nucleotides: TGCGCCAGCAGCTGGGCCGGGACAGGGTCCGTTGATACGCAGTATTTT. It specifies CASSWAGTGSVDTQYF.

The chain has TRBV11-2 and TRBJ1-2; the D gene is possibly TRBD1 (5 bases). The V gene lost 4 bases and the J gene lost 7 bases, with 10 bases spanning the gap. Germline lookup yields CDR1 SGHAT and CDR2 FQNNGV. This CDR3 is built from 12 residues. Written as DNA, the CDR3 is TGTGCCAGCAGCTGGACAACTCGTGGCTACACCTTC. Translation: CASSWTTRGYTF.

The chain links TRBV5-8 to TRBJ1-1; the D is unclear. Germline values: CDR1 SGHTS, CDR2 YDEGEE. The V end lost 0 bases, the J end lost 4 bases, and 13 bases lay between the germline ends. The CDR3 has 15 residues. The CDR3 nucleotides read TGTGCCAGCAGCTTGGGGTCTTTACGGGGCACTGAAGCTTTCTTT. Translated: CASSLGSLRGTEAFF. The variable domain in full, completed from reference TRBV5-8 and TRBJ1-1, reads EAGVTQSPTHLIKTRGQQATLRCSPISGHTSVYWYQQALGLGLQFLLWYDEGEERNRGNFPPRFSGRQFPNYSSELNVNALELEDSALYLCASSLGSLRGTEAFFGQGTRLTVV.

This clone was seen only once. V and J are TRBV7-9 and TRBJ1-5; a possible D gene is TRBD1 (6 bases). Between the trimmed V and J ends, which lost 4 bases and 0 bases, there was a span of 10 bases. Germline V gene sequence: CDR1 SEHNR, CDR2 FQNEAQ (reference sequence). This CDR3 has 15 amino acids. DNA for the CDR3: TGTGCCAGCAGCTCCGGACAGTTTAGCAATCAGCCCCAGCATTTT. The encoded protein is CASSSGQFSNQPQHF.

The chain recombines TRBV7-2 with TRBJ1-1; 12 bases agree with TRBD1. V shed 5 bases and J 9 bases; nucleotides not matched to a gene: 10. The CDR3 spans 15 residues. The germline V gene has CDR1 SGHTA and CDR2 FQGNSA. The CDR3 loop reads CASSAGQGASRQAFF. The CDR3 nucleotides are TGTGCCAGCAGCGCGGGACAGGGGGCGAGTCGGCAAGCTTTCTTT.

J is TRBJ1-6 and V is TRBV4-1; TRBD1 matches at 8 bases. Per germline, CDR1 MGHRA and CDR2 YSYEKL. This CDR3 has 16 amino acids. V lost 0 bases and J lost 5; bases outside the gene matches: 3. Written as DNA, the CDR3 is TGCGCCAGCAGCCAAGATCGGACAGGGAATAATTCACCCCTCCACTTT. As protein: CASSQDRTGNNSPLHF.

J is TRBJ2-1 and V is TRBV30; D call uncertain. Between the trimmed V and J ends, which lost 0 bases and 9 bases, there was a span of 12 bases. Germline CDR1 reads GTSNPN; CDR2 reads SVGIG (reference sequence). This CDR3 has 13 residues. The CDR3 sequence is CAWSVLNLREQFF. DNA of the CDR3: TGTGCCTGGAGTGTACTCAATCTCCGTGAGCAGTTCTTC.

The V gene is TRBV30, the J gene TRBJ1-2; no reliable D call. CDR3 length: 12 amino acids. With 3 bases removed from V and 8 bases from J, the gap between germline ends came to 13 bases. Per the germline V gene, CDR1 is GTSNPN and CDR2 is SVGIG (reference sequence). As DNA, the CDR3 is TGTGCCTGGAGCCCCGGGGTAGGGGGCTACACCTTC. This codes for CAWSPGVGGYTF. The full variable domain, its missing parts supplied by reference TRBV30 and TRBJ1-2, is SQTIHQWPATLVQPVGSPLSLECTVEGTSNPNLYWYRQAAGRGLQLLFYSVGIGQISSEVPQNLSASRPQDRQFILSSKKLLLSDSGFYLCAWSPGVGGYTFGSGTRLTVV.